This T cell receptor (beta chain) was identified in a study of blood T cells in healthy people across ages. The germline V and J ends were trimmed by 3 bases and 5 bases, with 11 bases remaining between them. The V gene's germline CDR1 is MDHEN and CDR2 SYDVKM. This CDR3 has 14 residues. With a J-beta primer mix and a sample-barcoded 5' primer, a second PCR ran roughly 7 to 11 cycles. TCRdb redid the calling of the 5' RACE reads with MiXCR, one entry per CDR3 protein. The sample has 800,000 to 950,000 distinct CDR3 sequences; 35% to 40% are singletons. Every donor provided around 9.5 milliliters of peripheral blood. Each sample used at least 6 million PBMCs.

The chain carries TRBV28 and TRBJ1-5; the D is unclear. The sample comprised blood. The TCR was taken from a man younger than 35 in good health. CDR3 nucleotide sequence: TGTGCCAGCAGTTTCGAGGGCAGATATCAGCCCCAGCATTTT. This codes for CASSFEGRYQPQHF.